This T cell receptor (beta chain) came from a study of OX40 agonist ivuxolimab in advanced cancers. As for the study in general: A male proportion of 82.7% was recorded, with mean age 60 years and range about 23 to 90. Three individuals attained partial responses, comprising one hepatocellular carcinoma case and two cutaneous melanoma cases.

Regarding the study as a whole: Some patients who did not respond also had low normalized T-cell clonal expansion.

A word on this clone: As yet, its antigen is unknown. Germline and junction disagree at one end, which may indicate a read error.

Libraries were prepared by immunoSEQ multiplex PCR; TCRdb keeps only in-frame clonotypes and omits some of them. Among about 68,000 clones listed, roughly four fifths were seen once. This TCR was sampled from an adult with an advanced solid tumor such as melanoma, head and neck, liver or kidney cancer. The sample was CD4+ or CD8+ T cells sorted from blood, taken in a trial of the OX40 agonist ivuxolimab.

The CDR3 nucleotides are TGCGCCAACAGCTTGGCCCCAACTAGCACCCTACCTGAGCAGTTCTTC. It yields the protein CANSLAPTSTLPEQFF. This sequence joins TRBV5-1 and TRBJ2-1, with D perhaps TRBD2 (6 bases). The CDR3 is 16 residues long. Germline CDR1 is SGHRS and CDR2 is YFSETQ.